This T cell receptor beta chain stems from a study of long-term antiretroviral therapy in people with HIV. Study overall: The earliest samples predate the 2015 immediate-ART recommendation by about a decade.

As to this clone: Its antigen is still unknown.

General study findings and limits: Specimen acquisition occurred between 2004 and 2017, potentially under older ART regimens. ART adherence, viral resistance and therapy changes were undocumented.

With survey level as its setting, the immunoSEQ assay was v3.0. Profiled with immunoSEQ multiplex PCR; TCRdb holds only in-frame clones, not every one. This sample yields roughly 19,000 clones, of which under 90% are seen a single time; roughly 10% belongs to the top ten. This CDR3 region has 15 residues. CDR1 SGHRS and CDR2 YFSETQ come from the germline V gene. The ends were cut back, 1 base at V and 0 bases at J, with 7 bases in the middle. Sequences were derived from unsorted PBMCs, sampled about 2.5 years after starting antiretroviral therapy. The chain is built from TRBV5-1 and TRBJ2-2; D perhaps matches TRBD1 (6 bases). The sequence came from a man aged 35 to 55 with HIV. The DNA for the CDR3 is TGCGCCAGCAGCTTGAGGGGGTCGAACACCGGGGAGCTGTTTTTT. This sequence encodes CASSLRGSNTGELFF.